These 20 T cell receptor beta chains share one sample of origin, sequenced in a study of blood T cell repertoires in COVID-19. Measured with immunoSEQ multiplex PCR; TCRdb has only the in-frame clones, and not every one. The data contain about 40,000 clones, 60% to 80% of them singletons. The sequenced sample was peripheral blood. The origin of the receptors is an elderly woman with acute or convalescent COVID-19.

The genes are TRBV10-3 and TRBJ2-1; D uncertain. CDR1 and CDR2 from the germline V gene are ENHRY and SYGVKD. CDR3 size: 16 residues. V shed 3 bases and J shed 0 bases, with 12 bases lying between them. The CDR3 protein is CAISDPPSSSYNEQFF. In DNA, the CDR3 is TGTGCCATCAGTGACCCCCCTTCCAGCTCCTACAATGAGCAGTTCTTC.

This clone was picked up a small number of times. V is TRBV4-1 and J is TRBJ1-5; D is undetermined. In germline, CDR1 is MGHRA, CDR2 YSYEKL. V lost 1 base and J 0 bases, leaving 7 bases between the germline ends. There are 15 residues in the CDR3. The DNA for the CDR3 is TGCGCCAGCAGCCAAGTTGGCAGTAGCAATCAGCCCCAGCATTTT. Translated, it gives CASSQVGSSNQPQHF.

The J gene is TRBJ1-2, the V gene TRBV3-1 (or the pseudogene TRBV3-2); 8 bases are a match to TRBD1. The V segment lost 4 bases and the J segment 2 bases; nucleotides outside the gene matches: 0. The CDR3 runs to 13 residues. CDR1 is LGHDT and CDR2 is YNNKEL in the germline V gene (reference sequence). The CDR3 region is CASSRQGNYGYTF. DNA for the CDR3: TGTGCCAGCAGCCGACAGGGGAACTATGGCTACACCTTC.

The V and J genes are TRBV30 and TRBJ2-1, with TRBD2 identical over 14 bases. The trim removed 5 bases at V and 0 bases at J, leaving 3 bases unmatched. The CDR3 totals 16 residues. Per the germline V gene, CDR1 is GTSNPN and CDR2 is SVGIG (reference sequence). The CDR3 DNA reads as TGTGCCTGGGCGGGACTAGCGGGGGCCTCCTACAATGAGCAGTTCTTC. Protein product: CAWAGLAGASYNEQFF.

This rearrangement joins TRBV6-6 to TRBJ1-1; TRBD1 agrees at 7 bases. Germline V lookup: CDR1 MNHNY, CDR2 SVGAGI (reference sequence). The V segment lost 4 bases and the J segment 0 bases; nucleotides outside the gene matches: 5. The CDR3 is 15 residues long. In DNA, the CDR3 is TGTGCCAGCAGTTCCAGACAGGGCATGAACACTGAAGCTTTCTTT. It codes for CASSSRQGMNTEAFF.

The chain uses TRBV19 and TRBJ2-7; D is perhaps TRBD2 (6 bases). The length of the CDR3 is 13 residues. Germline V gene sequence: CDR1 LNHDA, CDR2 SQIVND (reference sequence). V was cut by 5 bases and J by 5 bases, with 13 bases left in between. The CDR3 loop is CASSVGGRHEQYF. CDR3 DNA sequence: TGTGCCAGTAGTGTTGGAGGGAGACACGAGCAGTACTTC.

The table lists this clone with a count of one. The rearrangement uses TRBV30 and TRBJ2-7; maybe TRBD1 (7 bases). CDR3 length: 12 residues. The ends were cut back, 1 base at V and 7 bases at J, with 11 bases in the middle. Germline V CDR1 and CDR2: GTSNPN, SVGIG (reference sequence). CDR3 residues: CAWSGAGGEQYF. The CDR3, as DNA: TGTGCCTGGAGTGGTGCAGGGGGGGAGCAGTACTTC.

The genes are TRBV30 and TRBJ1-2, with a weak D call TRBD1 (5 bases). Between the trimmed V and J ends, which lost 7 bases and 7 bases, there was a span of 19 bases. Per germline, CDR1 GTSNPN and CDR2 SVGIG (reference sequence). This CDR3 contains 13 residues. The CDR3 region is CASLRGDFGGYTF. DNA of the CDR3: TGTGCCTCACTACGAGGGGACTTCGGTGGCTACACCTTC. The full variable domain, its missing parts supplied by reference TRBV30 and TRBJ1-2, is SQTIHQWPATLVQPVGSPLSLECTVEGTSNPNLYWYRQAAGRGLQLLFYSVGIGQISSEVPQNLSASRPQDRQFILSSKKLLLSDSGFYLCASLRGDFGGYTFGSGTRLTVV.

The chain recombines TRBV3-1 (or the pseudogene TRBV3-2) with TRBJ2-7; TRBD2 agrees at 11 bases. Losses at the gene ends were 4 bases for V and 11 bases for J; bases not matched to a gene: 13. Germline loops: CDR1 LGHDT, CDR2 YNNKEL (reference sequence). The CDR3 runs 15 residues. CDR3 residues: CASSPPGRGGLAEYF. The DNA for the CDR3 is TGTGCCAGCAGCCCCCCGGGACGGGGGGGACTAGCGGAGTACTTC.

The gene calls are TRBV5-1 and TRBJ1-3; D might be TRBD1 (5 bases). In germline, CDR1 is SGHRS, CDR2 YFSETQ. The CDR3 is made up of 16 amino acids. The V and J ends lost 4 bases and 5 bases respectively, with 19 bases between them. CDR3 residues: CASSGGRDPGRNTIYF. Here the CDR3 DNA reads TGCGCCAGCAGCGGAGGGAGGGACCCGGGAAGAAACACCATATATTTT.

The chain is built from TRBV11-2 and TRBJ2-2, with 10 bases aligning to TRBD2. V lost 5 bases, J lost 5 bases, and 14 bases stayed unmatched. Germline loops: CDR1 SGHAT, CDR2 FQNNGV. This CDR3 has 18 residues. The CDR3 region has the DNA TGTGCCAGCAGCCGCACTGGGACGGGTAGCGGGAGGACCGGGGAGCTGTTTTTT. It codes for CASSRTGTGSGRTGELFF.

This clone is a singleton in its sample. The rearrangement uses TRBV14 and TRBJ2-5; the match to TRBD2 covers 12 bases. Germline CDR1 SGHDN, CDR2 FVKESK. The CDR3 consists of 18 residues. V lost 4 bases, J lost 2 bases, and 11 bases stayed unmatched. In DNA, the CDR3 is TGTGCCAGCAGCCCCCTCGCTAGCGGGAGGGTTAAACAAGAGACCCAGTACTTC. Amino acid sequence: CASSPLASGRVKQETQYF.

The chain is built from TRBV7-6 and TRBJ1-2, with D perhaps matching TRBD1 (5 bases). V lost 5 bases and J lost 2, with 12 bases in between. The CDR3 extends over 14 amino acids. Germline CDR1 is SGHVS and CDR2 is FNYEAQ. As DNA, the CDR3 is TGTGCCAGCAGCCCCTCAACAGGAAACTATGGCTACACCTTC. Translating it yields CASSPSTGNYGYTF.

This chain uses TRBV5-6 with TRBJ2-5; 7 nucleotides agree with TRBD1. The CDR3 sequence is 13 residues long. Trimming at V came to 1 base and at J to 4 bases, leaving 1 base not matched to a gene. Looked up from germline, CDR1 is SGHDT and CDR2 is YYEEEE. The CDR3 here is CASSLRTGETQYF. As DNA, the CDR3 is TGTGCCAGCAGCTTGAGGACAGGAGAGACCCAGTACTTC.

This rearrangement joins TRBV7-9 to TRBJ2-1; D possibly corresponds to TRBD2 (5 bases). CDR1 is SEHNR, CDR2 FQNEAQ, per germline (reference sequence). CDR3 length: 15 residues. The V end lost 2 bases, the J end lost 8 bases, and 16 bases lay between the germline ends. Here the CDR3 DNA reads TGTGCCAGCAGCTTAAGGGAAATCCTCGGGGATGAGCAGTTCTTC. This gives the protein CASSLREILGDEQFF.

The V gene is TRBV5-5, the J gene TRBJ1-6; D not resolved. The ends were cut back, 7 bases at V and 7 bases at J, with 21 bases in the middle. Germline loops: CDR1 SGHKS, CDR2 YYEKEE (reference sequence). The CDR3 loop spans 16 amino acids. CDR3 sequence: CASHQSVGGNNSPLHF. The CDR3 region has the DNA TGTGCCAGCCATCAGTCAGTAGGAGGGAACAATTCACCCCTCCACTTT.

This clone appeared once. This rearrangement joins TRBV19 to TRBJ2-7, with 10 bases aligning to TRBD1. Germline lookup yields CDR1 LNHDA and CDR2 SQIVND (reference sequence). Germline trimming cut 1 base from V and 5 bases from J; bases unmatched to any gene: 8. The CDR3 length is 16 residues. The CDR3: CASSIGAGQGIHEQYF. The DNA of the CDR3 is TGTGCCAGTAGTATAGGGGCGGGACAGGGGATTCACGAGCAGTACTTC.

The chain has TRBV12-5 and TRBJ1-5, with D uncertain. Germline loops: CDR1 LGHNT, CDR2 FRNRAP. V shed 6 bases and J shed 8 bases, with 8 bases lying between them. This CDR3 has 11 residues. The CDR3 loop reads CASGNVEPQHF. As DNA, the CDR3 is TGTGCTAGTGGAAATGTAGAGCCCCAGCATTTT.

V usage is TRBV7-9 and J usage is TRBJ1-2; D perhaps matches TRBD1 (5 bases). V lost 1 base and J lost 8, with 11 bases in between. In germline, CDR1 is SEHNR, CDR2 FQNEAQ (reference sequence). The CDR3 is 13 amino acids. The CDR3 protein is CASSLDPGNGYTF. CDR3 DNA sequence: TGTGCCAGCAGCTTAGATCCAGGGAACGGCTACACCTTC.

The chain recombines TRBV19 with TRBJ2-1; 8 nucleotides match TRBD1. The length of the CDR3 is 15 residues. After removal of 6 bases from V and 9 bases from J, the junction contained 13 bases not matched to a gene. Germline assignment: CDR1 LNHDA and CDR2 SQIVND (reference sequence). CDR3: CASSRRGQAAGEQFF. CDR3 sequence (DNA): TGTGCCAGTAGCAGAAGGGGACAGGCCGCTGGTGAGCAGTTCTTC.